These 2 T cell receptor beta chains came from one sample sequenced in a study of cytomegalovirus exposure and HLA in healthy donors. The study ran its PCR with 60 Vbeta and 13 Jbeta primers. Assay: immunoSEQ multiplex PCR; the TCRdb copy retains only in-frame clones and omits some. The data hold approximately 59,000 clones, with 60% to 80% observed a single time. Sample: PBMCs. These receptors all come from a girl between 10 and 17 years old in good health and CMV-seropositive.

The CDR3 region has the DNA TGTGCCAGCAGCCAAATTAGCGGGAGCTCCTACGAGCAGTACTTC. This encodes CASSQISGSSYEQYF. V and J are TRBV14 and TRBJ2-7, with 9 bases aligning to TRBD2. Germline values: CDR1 SGHDN, CDR2 FVKESK. The CDR3 is made up of 15 amino acids. The V gene end was trimmed by 2 bases and the J gene end by 0 bases; junction bases not matched to a gene: 2.

The table lists this clone with a count of one. The chain's CDR3 is CASLPRMGDTQYF. The CDR3 DNA reads as TGTGCCAGCCTTCCTAGGATGGGAGATACGCAGTATTTT. The V gene is TRBV6-1, the J gene TRBJ2-3; D gene ambiguous. V was shortened by 8 bases and J by 5 bases, with 14 bases between the two germline ends. CDR1 is MNHNS and CDR2 is SASEGT in the germline V gene. The length of the CDR3 is 13 residues.